The clone carrying this T cell receptor beta chain has just a few counts. What it binds is unknown. These data come from a study of T cell repertoires in aging, cancer and after chemotherapy. About the research overall: Donors were grouped into six age bands spanning 30 or younger through 70 or older. Paired samples before and after chemotherapy came from glioblastoma patients receiving temozolomide-based therapy. Study-level results: In cancer patients, declining TCR diversity with age involved lost richness and lost evenness.

A mixed TRB-A/B primer pool amplified rearranged TRB by multiplex touch-down PCR. From the multiplex PCR reads, TCRdb called clonotypes with MiXCR, one entry per CDR3 protein. The top ten hold about 4.4% of the sample, which has roughly 3,400 distinct CDR3 sequences, about 30% seen once. The CDR3 totals 14 residues. V shed 5 bases and J 8 bases; nucleotides not matched to a gene: 11. Germline V gives CDR1 MDHEN, CDR2 SYDVKM. The template was genomic DNA from peripheral blood, not RNA. The J gene is TRBJ1-2, the V gene TRBV28; 7 nucleotides align to TRBD1. The material sequenced was blood. This clonotype was sampled from a human donor with a solid tumor. This CDR3 is CASSPGQSLEGYTF. The CDR3 bases are TGTGCCAGCAGTCCGGGACAGTCTCTGGAAGGCTACACCTTC.